Sequencing of this T cell receptor beta chain was carried out in a study of sequential checkpoint blockade in melanoma. Overall study context: First-line arms were nivolumab then ipilimumab, or the reverse, randomized 1:1.

As for treatment: randomized to nivolumab then ipilimumab (arm A) or the reverse (arm B). None of the patients previously received DNA-damaging chemotherapy. Live CD3+CD8+ CD19− CD56− cells were sorted from PBMCs. The V end was cut by 8 bases, the J end by 4 bases, with 14 bases between. Germline V gene sequence: CDR1 SQVTM, CDR2 ANQGSEA. This CDR3 has 12 residues. Sequencing was performed with immunoSEQ multiplex PCR; in TCRdb, only in-frame clones are kept and a portion is missing. Seen here are 10,000 or so clones, about three fifths observed once, and the top ten hold 41%. The source of this sequence is a human donor with melanoma. V usage is TRBV29-1 and J usage is TRBJ1-2; D may be TRBD1 (6 bases). Sequences were derived from CD8+ T cells sorted from blood (inferred from file names), sampled from a patient given nivolumab and ipilimumab in sequence. In DNA form, the CDR3 reads TGCAGCACTCCACAGGGCAGCTATGGCTACACCTTC. Amino acids: CSTPQGSYGYTF.